Following are 21 T cell receptor beta chains from one sample sequenced in a study of blood T cell repertoires in COVID-19. The assay was immunoSEQ multiplex PCR, and TCRdb's table has in-frame clones only and misses some. In the table there are a few hundred thousand clones, more than 85% of which are singletons. Input material: peripheral blood. The receptors derive from a human donor in a cohort sampled during active COVID-19.

J is TRBJ1-2 and V is TRBV5-6; 8 bases align to TRBD1. Trimming at V came to 0 bases and at J to 8 bases, leaving 9 bases not matched to a gene. The germline CDR1 and CDR2 sequences are SGHDT and YYEEEE. This CDR3 spans 15 amino acids. The CDR3 DNA follows: TGTGCCAGCAGCTTGGTGTCAGGGGGCTTCTGGGGCTACACCTTC. Its protein product is CASSLVSGGFWGYTF. Looking up the rest from reference TRBV5-6 and TRBJ1-2 gives the full variable domain: DAGVTQSPTHLIKTRGQQVTLRCSPKSGHDTVSWYQQALGQGPQFIFQYYEEEERQRGNFPDRFSGHQFPNYSSELNVNALLLGDSALYLCASSLVSGGFWGYTFGSGTRLTVV.

This clone was detected once. The rearrangement links TRBV24-1 to TRBJ2-1, with D maybe TRBD1 (6 bases). Germline V gene lookup returns CDR1 KGHDR and CDR2 SFDVKD. The CDR3 length is 14 residues. Deletions cut 3 bases from V and 4 bases from J, with 9 bases between. Written as DNA, the CDR3 is TGTGCCACCAGTGATAGGACAGAGTACAATGAGCAGTTCTTC. Translating it yields CATSDRTEYNEQFF.

This sequence joins TRBV15 and TRBJ2-1; 14 bases align to TRBD2. The trim removed 1 base at V and 7 bases at J, leaving 6 bases unmatched. Germline CDR1 reads LNHNV; CDR2 reads YYDKDF (reference sequence). There are 17 residues in the CDR3. The CDR3 region has the DNA TGTGCCACCAGCAGAGTAGGGGGGACTAGCGGGAGTAATGAGCAGTTCTTC. This encodes CATSRVGGTSGSNEQFF.

The V gene is TRBV19, the J gene TRBJ1-2, with 9 nucleotides matching TRBD1. The CDR3 runs 13 residues. V gave up 7 bases and J gave up 2 bases; unmatched junction bases: 2. Germline values: CDR1 LNHDA, CDR2 SQIVND (reference sequence). In DNA, the CDR3 is TGTGCCAGTACGGACAGGGGAAACTATGGCTACACCTTC. Residues: CASTDRGNYGYTF.

J is TRBJ1-1 and V is TRBV6-2 or TRBV6-3; 12 bases align to TRBD1. Germline V gene lookup returns CDR1 MNHEY and CDR2 SVGEGT. This CDR3 has 15 amino acids. Trimming cost V 2 bases and J 10 bases; bases outside gene matches: 8. The CDR3 loop is CASSYQGTGGARAFF. CDR3 sequence (DNA): TGTGCCAGCAGTTACCAAGGGACAGGGGGCGCAAGAGCTTTCTTT.

The V call is TRBV7-9, the J call TRBJ1-2, with no clear D. Germline lookup yields CDR1 SEHNR and CDR2 FQNEAQ (reference sequence). Trimming shortened V by 5 bases and J by 4 bases, and 8 bases separated the two germline ends. CDR3 length equals 12 residues. The CDR3 DNA follows: TGTGCCAGCAGCCCGGTAGTCTATGGCTACACCTTC. Protein product: CASSPVVYGYTF.

The chain employs TRBV19 and TRBJ1-1, with D unresolved. Germline CDR1 is LNHDA and CDR2 is SQIVND (reference sequence). Trimming pared 3 bases from V and 5 bases from J, leaving 13 bases between. The CDR3 has 14 residues. CDR3 in DNA: TGTGCCAGTAGTATTTGGGGTGGAGGAACTGAAGCTTTCTTT. This sequence encodes CASSIWGGGTEAFF.

The chain uses TRBV29-1 and TRBJ2-5; D is perhaps TRBD2 (5 bases). The CDR3 is 11 residues long. Germline V gene lookup returns CDR1 SQVTM and CDR2 ANQGSEA. V lost 6 bases, J lost 5 bases, and 10 bases lay in between. DNA for the CDR3: TGCAGCGTGGCTGAGGGCGAGACCCAGTACTTC. Its translation: CSVAEGETQYF.

The chain recombines TRBV2 with TRBJ2-7; TRBD2 is a possible D gene (5 bases). This CDR3 contains 14 residues. CDR1 and CDR2 (germline): SNHLY, FYNNEI. Trimming cost V 5 bases and J 4 bases, with 15 bases left between them. The CDR3 DNA follows: TGTGCCAGCAGTAGGAACCGGGAAGGGTACGAGCAGTACTTC. This sequence encodes CASSRNREGYEQYF. The complete variable domain, with remaining parts taken from reference TRBV2 and TRBJ2-7, reads EPEVTQTPSHQVTQMGQEVILRCVPISNHLYFYWYRQILGQKVEFLVSFYNNEISEKSEIFDDQFSVERPDGSNFTLKIRSTKLEDSAMYFCASSRNREGYEQYFGPGTRLTVT.

The chain uses TRBV2 and TRBJ1-3; TRBD1 aligns across 7 bases. J lost 0 bases, V lost 5 bases, and 4 bases had no gene match. Germline CDR1 is SNHLY and CDR2 is FYNNEI. This CDR3 has 15 amino acids. CDR3 DNA: TGTGCCAGCAGTTTTGACAGGGACTCTGGAAACACCATATATTTT. As protein: CASSFDRDSGNTIYF.

V usage is TRBV24-1 and J usage is TRBJ2-1, with TRBD2 matching 8 bases. The germline V gene encodes CDR1 KGHDR and CDR2 SFDVKD. The CDR3 covers 16 residues. V shed 3 bases and J 0 bases; nucleotides not matched to a gene: 3. The CDR3 here is CATSDQAGASYNEQFF. For the CDR3, the DNA is TGTGCCACCAGTGATCAAGCGGGGGCCTCCTACAATGAGCAGTTCTTC.

DNA for the CDR3: TGTGCCCCAGGGGGACGGGGGATTTCACCCCTCCACTTT. Its protein product is CAPGGRGISPLHF. The chain joins TRBV2 to TRBJ1-6; 7 nucleotides match TRBD1. The ends lost 11 bases at V and 9 bases at J; junction bases unmatched: 10. Germline CDR1 and CDR2: SNHLY and FYNNEI. CDR3 length: 13 amino acids.

The chain is built from TRBV29-1 and TRBJ2-3; D might be TRBD2 (6 bases). CDR3 size: 15 residues. Germline lookup yields CDR1 SQVTM and CDR2 ANQGSEA. Between the trimmed V and J ends, which lost 5 bases and 2 bases, there was a span of 17 bases. The CDR3 nucleotides are TGCAGCGTTCGGGAGCGGTGGGGGGTCACAGATACGCAGTATTTT. The encoded protein is CSVRERWGVTDTQYF.

The V call is TRBV30, the J call TRBJ1-4; D ambiguous. The germline V and J ends were trimmed by 1 base and 6 bases, with 6 bases remaining between them. This CDR3 is built from 12 residues. The V gene's germline CDR1 is GTSNPN and CDR2 SVGIG (reference sequence). CDR3 coding DNA: TGTGCCTGGAGTGGGAGCTATGAAAAACTGTTTTTT. This encodes CAWSGSYEKLFF. Full variable domain (outside the CDR3, taken from reference TRBV30 and TRBJ1-4): SQTIHQWPATLVQPVGSPLSLECTVEGTSNPNLYWYRQAAGRGLQLLFYSVGIGQISSEVPQNLSASRPQDRQFILSSKKLLLSDSGFYLCAWSGSYEKLFFGSGTQLSVL.

With respect to this clone: At the DNA level, this CDR3 is encoded by other sequences in the same sample as well. CDR3 region: CASSSRDSIYEQYF. CDR3 DNA sequence: TGTGCCAGCAGCAGCCGGGACAGCATTTACGAGCAGTACTTC. This chain connects TRBV7-9 to TRBJ2-7; TRBD1 agrees at 7 bases. Trimming removed 5 bases from V and 4 bases from J; junction bases left unmatched: 8. The length of the CDR3 is 14 residues. The germline gives CDR1 SEHNR, CDR2 FQNEAQ (reference sequence).

This chain uses TRBV2 with TRBJ2-7; TRBD1 agrees at 7 bases. Germline CDR1 and CDR2: SNHLY and FYNNEI. This CDR3 spans 13 amino acids. V lost 5 bases, J lost 1 base, and 2 bases stayed unmatched. DNA of the CDR3: TGTGCCAGCAGTTCGACAGGGTCCTACGAGCAGTACTTC. Its protein product is CASSSTGSYEQYF. The variable domain in full, completed from reference TRBV2 and TRBJ2-7, reads EPEVTQTPSHQVTQMGQEVILRCVPISNHLYFYWYRQILGQKVEFLVSFYNNEISEKSEIFDDQFSVERPDGSNFTLKIRSTKLEDSAMYFCASSSTGSYEQYFGPGTRLTVT.

This chain uses TRBV4-1 with TRBJ1-1; 7 bases match TRBD1. This CDR3 spans 18 amino acids. Losses at the gene ends were 0 bases for V and 0 bases for J; bases not matched to a gene: 10. Per the germline V gene, CDR1 is MGHRA and CDR2 is YSYEKL. The CDR3 here is CASSQEGQAGWLNTEAFF. CDR3 DNA: TGCGCCAGCAGCCAAGAAGGACAGGCAGGGTGGCTGAACACTGAAGCTTTCTTT.

The V gene is TRBV18, the J gene TRBJ1-2, with D uncertain. Trimming shortened V by 3 bases and J by 2 bases, and 13 bases separated the two germline ends. The CDR3 spans 15 residues. Germline values: CDR1 KGHSH, CDR2 LQKENI. The DNA of the CDR3 is TGTGCCAGCTCACCTACCCCTGGCCTGAACTATGGCTACACCTTC. This encodes CASSPTPGLNYGYTF.

This clone was recorded only once. The CDR3 region is CASSKGGQGLSGANVLTF. The CDR3 region has the DNA TGTGCCAGCAGCAAAGGGGGACAGGGGCTCTCTGGGGCCAACGTCCTGACTTTC. The chain has TRBV21-1 and TRBJ2-6; TRBD1, as called in the table, went unchecked against the DNA. TRBV21-1 represents a pseudogene. The CDR3 covers 18 residues.

The chain links TRBV7-8 to TRBJ1-1; D is uncertain. The V gene lost 1 base and the J gene lost 2 bases, with 14 bases spanning the gap. CDR3 size: 16 residues. The germline gives CDR1 SGHVS, CDR2 FQNEAQ. CDR3 protein: CASSLGGGISNTEAFF. The CDR3 DNA reads TGTGCCAGCAGCTTAGGAGGCGGTATAAGTAACACTGAAGCTTTCTTT.

This clone was recorded once. The chain recombines TRBV12-3 or TRBV12-4 with TRBJ1-2; D is unresolved. This CDR3 has 13 residues. V lost 6 bases, J lost 11 bases, and 19 bases lay in between. DNA of the CDR3: TGTGCCAGCAGCCAACGGCAGCAGGTTGCGTACACCTTC. Its protein product is CASSQRQQVAYTF.